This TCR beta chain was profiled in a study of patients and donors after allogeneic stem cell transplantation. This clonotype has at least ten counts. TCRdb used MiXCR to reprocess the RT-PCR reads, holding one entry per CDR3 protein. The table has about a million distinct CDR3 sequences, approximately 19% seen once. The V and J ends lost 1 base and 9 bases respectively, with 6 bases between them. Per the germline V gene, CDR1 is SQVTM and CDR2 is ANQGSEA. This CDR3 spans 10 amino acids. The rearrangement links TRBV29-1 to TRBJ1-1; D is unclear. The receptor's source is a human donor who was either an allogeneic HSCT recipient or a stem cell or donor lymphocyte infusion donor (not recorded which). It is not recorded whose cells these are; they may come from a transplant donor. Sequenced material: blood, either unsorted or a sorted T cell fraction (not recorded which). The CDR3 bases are TGCAGCGTTGAAGGGCTAAAAGCTTTCTTT. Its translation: CSVEGLKAFF.